The 3 T cell receptor beta chains below were found in one sample sequenced in a study of blood T cell repertoires in COVID-19. The table came from immunoSEQ multiplex PCR; TCRdb's copy has only in-frame clones and leaves some out. The sample yields approximately 140,000 clones, approximately 84% seen once. Sequenced material: PBMCs or T cells enriched from blood (not recorded which). The receptors were gathered from a man aged 40-50 years with acute COVID-19.

DNA of the CDR3: TGCGCCAGCAGCCAAGAAGCGGGGCAAACGAGGACCCAGTACTTC. This encodes CASSQEAGQTRTQYF. The chain has TRBV4-3 and TRBJ2-5, with 7 bases lining up with TRBD2. Germline assignment: CDR1 LGHNA and CDR2 YSLEER. Unmatched junction bases numbered 8, after V lost 0 bases and J lost 7 bases. The CDR3 extends over 15 amino acids.

This chain connects TRBV7-9 to TRBJ2-1; 9 nucleotides agree with TRBD2. Germline trimming cut 5 bases from V and 2 bases from J; bases unmatched to any gene: 16. The CDR3 totals 19 residues. Germline V gene data show CDR1 as SEHNR and CDR2 as FQNEAQ (reference sequence). CDR3 sequence: CASSPHKGVAGEPYNEQFF. DNA for the CDR3: TGTGCCAGCAGCCCGCATAAGGGGGTAGCGGGGGAGCCCTACAATGAGCAGTTCTTC.

J is TRBJ1-6 and V is TRBV19, with D perhaps matching TRBD1 (5 bases). The germline CDR1 and CDR2 sequences are LNHDA and SQIVND (reference sequence). The CDR3 spans 15 residues. V lost 5 bases, J lost 10 bases, and 18 bases lay in between. The CDR3 protein is CASSAGRARTSPLHF. For the CDR3, the DNA is TGTGCCAGTAGTGCGGGACGGGCTCGAACGTCACCCCTCCACTTT.